A single TCR beta chain is shown here with its context. This record comes from a study of cytomegalovirus exposure and HLA in healthy donors. Study summary: Early on, a data release was issued that held some 85 million unique TCRs from HLA-typed donors.

The CDR3 is 14 amino acids. Germline values: CDR1 SGHTA, CDR2 FQGNSA. V lost 1 base and J lost 4, with 10 bases in between. The PCR was carried out with 60 Vbeta primers and 13 Jbeta primers. Libraries were prepared by immunoSEQ multiplex PCR; TCRdb keeps only in-frame clonotypes and omits some of them. Here the sample spans more than 95,000 clones, 66% being singletons. The origin of this receptor is a woman aged 45 to 65 in good health and CMV-seronegative. Sequencing was performed on PBMCs. This rearrangement joins TRBV7-2 to TRBJ1-1, with D possibly TRBD1 on 5 matching bases. The CDR3 DNA reads TGTGCCAGCAGCTTAGGGGGGGATGGCACTGAAGCTTTCTTT. Amino acids: CASSLGGDGTEAFF.